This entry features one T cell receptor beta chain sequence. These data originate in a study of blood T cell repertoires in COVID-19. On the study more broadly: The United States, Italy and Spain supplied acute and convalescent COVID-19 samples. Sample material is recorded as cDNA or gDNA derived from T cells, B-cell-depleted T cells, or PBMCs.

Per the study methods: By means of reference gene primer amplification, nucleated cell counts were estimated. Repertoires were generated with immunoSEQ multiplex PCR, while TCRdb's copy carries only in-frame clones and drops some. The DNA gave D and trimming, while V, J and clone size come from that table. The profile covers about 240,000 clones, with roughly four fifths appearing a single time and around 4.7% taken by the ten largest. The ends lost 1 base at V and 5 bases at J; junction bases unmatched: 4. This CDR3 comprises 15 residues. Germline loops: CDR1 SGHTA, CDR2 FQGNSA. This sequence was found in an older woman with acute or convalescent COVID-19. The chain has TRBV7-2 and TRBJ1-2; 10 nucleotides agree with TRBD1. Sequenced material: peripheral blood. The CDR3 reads CASSLETGGEYGYTF. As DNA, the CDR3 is TGTGCCAGCAGCTTAGAGACAGGGGGCGAATATGGCTACACCTTC.